A selection of T cell receptor beta chains follows, all from one sample in a study of CD8+ T cells in alopecia areata. Clones were read by immunoSEQ multiplex PCR, and TCRdb kept only the in-frame ones, dropping some. The sample carries roughly 150,000 clones, about 54% recorded once. The sequencing input was CD4+ T cells sorted from blood. These receptors came from a human donor in good health. The CDR3 runs from the conserved cysteine through the conserved F or W. The D gene is left open where the match is weak. Rows give clone size only sometimes, using once, few, many, or a class for an expanded clone.

cdr3_length d_call clone_size j_call v_call cdr3_aa cdr3_nt
13 . . TRBJ2-5 TRBV29-1 CSVDSGVQETQYF TGCAGCGTGGATTCCGGGGTCCAAGAGACCCAGTACTTC
12 . . TRBJ2-7 TRBV29-1 CSVGVSSYEQYF TGCAGCGTTGGTGTGAGCTCCTACGAGCAGTACTTC
12 . few TRBJ1-1 TRBV29-1 CSSKTLNTEAFF TGCAGCTCGAAGACCCTGAACACTGAAGCTTTCTTT
14 TRBD1 . TRBJ2-3 TRBV7-2 CASSSRQGSDTQYF TGTGCCAGCAGCTCCAGACAGGGCTCAGATACGCAGTATTTT
12 TRBD1 . TRBJ2-7 TRBV29-1 CSVGQGRNEQYF TGCAGCGTGGGACAGGGAAGGAACGAGCAGTACTTC
15 . few TRBJ1-4 TRBV7-9 CASSISGRAGEKLFF TGTGCCAGCAGCATAAGCGGGAGGGCCGGAGAAAAACTGTTTTTT
15 . . TRBJ1-1 TRBV10-2 CASRATGRVNTEAFF TGCGCCAGCAGAGCCACAGGGAGGGTGAACACTGAAGCTTTCTTT
14 . once TRBJ2-3 TRBV7-9 CASSTRLETDTQYF TGTGCCAGCAGCACCCGACTAGAAACAGATACGCAGTATTTT
12 . few TRBJ2-5 TRBV28 CASSWGGATQYF TGTGCCAGCAGTTGGGGGGGCGCTACCCAGTACTTC
16 . . TRBJ1-2 TRBV9 CASSVAPSMTIYGYTF TGTGCCAGCAGCGTAGCTCCATCCATGACTATCTATGGCTACACCTTC
20 TRBD1 . TRBJ2-2 TRBV29-1 CSVERLSAVTGAPRSGELFF TGCAGCGTTGAGAGGTTATCGGCTGTGACAGGGGCCCCTCGGTCCGGGGAGCTGTTTTTT
11 . few TRBJ2-1 TRBV20-1 CSARDTTRQFF TGCAGTGCTAGAGATACTACGAGGCAGTTCTTC
13 TRBD2 . TRBJ2-3 TRBV29-1 CSEWGGTTDTQYF TGCAGCGAGTGGGGGGGGACCACAGATACGCAGTATTTT
12 . few TRBJ2-5 TRBV29-1 CSVEGSGETQYF TGCAGCGTTGAAGGGTCGGGAGAGACCCAGTACTTC
15 . . TRBJ2-4 TRBV5-1 CASSLAPGGNDVQYF TGCGCCAGCAGCTTGGCCCCTGGGGGCAATGACGTTCAGTACTTC
17 TRBD2 . TRBJ2-2 TRBV7-9 CASSPRGSGSNTGELFF TGTGCCAGCTCCCCGCGGGGTAGCGGGAGTAACACCGGGGAGCTGTTTTTT
16 . . TRBJ1-2 TRBV7-2 CASSLVTTVRGYGYTF TGTGCCAGCAGCTTAGTTACTACAGTACGGGGCTATGGCTACACCTTC
15 TRBD1 few TRBJ2-7 TRBV4-1 CASSQDRGTSYEQYF TGCGCCAGCAGCCAGGACAGGGGGACCTCCTACGAGCAGTACTTC
11 . . TRBJ2-7 TRBV20-1 CSARDRAEQYF TGCAGTGCTAGAGATCGGGCCGAGCAGTACTTC
15 TRBD1 . TRBJ2-5 TRBV29-1 CSVEYQGESQETQYF TGCAGCGTTGAATATCAGGGGGAGAGCCAAGAGACCCAGTACTTC
16 . . TRBJ1-4 TRBV23-1 CASSQPQLLTLEKLFF TGCGCCAGCAGTCAACCTCAACTACTCACCCTCGAAAAACTGTTTTTT
16 . . TRBJ1-5 TRBV2 CASHKELGGGNQPQHF TGTGCCAGCCATAAGGAGCTTGGAGGGGGCAATCAGCCCCAGCATTTT
14 TRBD1 . TRBJ1-1 TRBV7-9 CASSRTGGRTEAFF TGTGCCAGCAGTCGGACAGGGGGAAGGACTGAAGCTTTCTTT
14 . . TRBJ1-3 TRBV5-1 CASSPLNPGNTIYF TGCGCCAGCAGCCCATTGAACCCTGGAAACACCATATATTTT
15 . few TRBJ1-5 TRBV9 CASSAGGSWSQPQHF TGTGCCAGCAGCGCCGGAGGGAGTTGGAGTCAGCCCCAGCATTTT
16 . few TRBJ2-1 TRBV29-1 CSARQGVRGPYNEQFF TGCAGCGCACGACAGGGAGTTCGGGGGCCCTACAATGAGCAGTTCTTC
12 . . TRBJ2-7 TRBV30 CAWRVGTYEQYF TGTGCCTGGAGGGTGGGGACTTACGAGCAGTACTTC
15 TRBD1 . TRBJ2-2 TRBV7-9 CASSPGQGYTGELFF TGTGCCAGCAGCCCGGGACAGGGCTACACCGGGGAGCTGTTTTTT
15 . . TRBJ2-1 TRBV5-1 CASSAMGNSYNEQFF TGCGCCAGCAGTGCAATGGGGAACTCCTACAATGAGCAGTTCTTC
17 TRBD1 few TRBJ1-1 TRBV28 CASETLGAGGLNTEAFF TGTGCCAGCGAAACCCTGGGGGCAGGGGGTTTGAACACTGAAGCTTTCTTT
13 . . TRBJ2-7 TRBV2 CASSEENGAEQYF TGTGCCAGCAGTGAAGAGAACGGGGCCGAGCAGTACTTC
14 . once TRBJ2-7 TRBV19 CASSIVSPLGEQYF TGTGCCAGTAGTATAGTGAGCCCGCTGGGCGAGCAGTACTTC
15 TRBD2 . TRBJ2-3 TRBV4-1 CASSPGGSSTDTQYF TGCGCCAGCAGCCCGGGAGGGTCTAGCACAGATACGCAGTATTTT